The rows below give T cell receptor beta chains drawn from one sample of a study of neoadjuvant anti-PD-1 for oral cavity cancer. Generated by immunoSEQ multiplex PCR, the TCRdb table keeps only in-frame clones and is missing some. The table lists about 14,000 clones, over 55% of them singletons. The specimen comprised PBMCs, sampled after nivolumab (anti-PD-1) treatment. The receptors shown here come from a person aged 35-79 years with oral cavity squamous cell carcinoma. The CDR3 runs from the conserved cysteine through the conserved F or W. Each record gives: V gene, J gene, CDR3 length, D gene, clone size, CDR3 DNA, CDR3 protein. The D gene is left open where the match is weak. Some rows mark clone size as missing; the rest say once, few, many or name a class of expanded clone.

TRBV6-6	TRBJ2-2	13	-	few	TGTGCCAGCGAGGGGCGGAACACCGGGGAGCTGTTTTTT	CASEGRNTGELFF
TRBV13	TRBJ2-3	13	-	-	TGTGCCAGCAGCCCATGGGGCACAGATACGCAGTATTTT	CASSPWGTDTQYF
TRBV5-1	TRBJ2-1	18	TRBD2	-	TGCGCCAGCAGCTTGGGCCTAGCGGCCCTAAGCTCCTACAATGAGCAGTTCTTC	CASSLGLAALSSYNEQFF
TRBV6-5	TRBJ2-1	14	-	-	TGTGCCAGCAGTTACGGACTCACCGACAATGAGCAGTTCTTC	CASSYGLTDNEQFF
TRBV10-3	TRBJ1-1	13	-	-	TGTGCCATCAGGCAAGTAGGCACCACTGAAGCTTTCTTT	CAIRQVGTTEAFF
TRBV29-1	TRBJ2-7	11	-	-	TGCAGCGCCAACTCGGGGGCCGAGCAGTACTTC	CSANSGAEQYF
TRBV25-1	TRBJ2-7	15	TRBD2	-	TGTGCCAGCAGTGAAAGGACTAGCGGCCCCTACGAGCAGTACTTC	CASSERTSGPYEQYF
TRBV2	TRBJ2-3	15	-	few	TGTGCCAGCAGTGAAAGGGAGCAAGCCACAGATACGCAGTATTTT	CASSEREQATDTQYF
TRBV7-3	TRBJ2-3	15	TRBD2	-	TGTGCCAGCAGTTTTACTAGCGGCAACACAGATACGCAGTATTTT	CASSFTSGNTDTQYF
TRBV6-5	TRBJ2-7	14	TRBD1	-	TGTGCCAGCAGGGACCACAGGGGAACCTACGAGCAGTACTTC	CASRDHRGTYEQYF
TRBV14	TRBJ2-5	15	-	-	TGTGCCAGCAGCTCCCGTGACGGGGGCAGGGAGACCCAGTACTTC	CASSSRDGGRETQYF
TRBV30	TRBJ1-5	13	-	few	TGTGCCTGCGCCACAGGGTACAATCAGCCCCAGCATTTT	CACATGYNQPQHF
TRBV9	TRBJ2-3	13	-	-	TGTGCCAGCGGAACTAGCTTCCCAGATACGCAGTATTTT	CASGTSFPDTQYF
TRBV6-1	TRBJ2-7	15	-	-	TGTGCCAGCAGTGCGGCCCCGGGGGCTCCTTACGAGCAGTACTTC	CASSAAPGAPYEQYF
TRBV29-1	TRBJ1-1	14	-	once	TGCAGCGTTATAAGGGGTGGGGGCAAGACTGAAGCTTTCTTT	CSVIRGGGKTEAFF
TRBV28	TRBJ2-3	13	TRBD2	few	TGTGCCAGTATCGGGAGGGGTACAGATACGCAGTATTTT	CASIGRGTDTQYF
TRBV6-1	TRBJ2-7	15	-	-	TGTGCCACAATTGCCTTGGCGGGCGACTCCTACGAGCAGTACTTC	CATIALAGDSYEQYF
TRBV10-1	TRBJ1-1	12	-	-	TGCGCCAGCAGTGAGTCACTTGGGGAAGCTTTCTTT	CASSESLGEAFF
TRBV4-2	TRBJ2-5	19	TRBD2	-	TGTGCCAGCAGCCAAGAGTGGGTTTTAGCGGGAGGAGGACAAGAGACCCAGTACTTC	CASSQEWVLAGGGQETQYF
TRBV6-5	TRBJ2-5	14	TRBD2	once	TGTGCCAGCAGCCTTAGCGGGAGGGTGGAGACCCAGTACTTC	CASSLSGRVETQYF
TRBV2	TRBJ1-5	15	-	few	TGTGCCAGCAGTGAAACGTCATTTAGCAATCAGCCCCAGCATTTT	CASSETSFSNQPQHF
TRBV6-5	TRBJ2-1	15	TRBD2	-	TGTGCCAGCGCTATAGCGGGAGGCTCCTACAATGAGCAGTTCTTC	CASAIAGGSYNEQFF
TRBV6-6	TRBJ1-1	13	-	-	TGTGCCAGCAGTGGGTCCCAGAACACTGAAGCTTTCTTT	CASSGSQNTEAFF
TRBV30	TRBJ2-3	13	-	-	TGTGCCTGGACCGAGGGCTTCACAGATACGCAGTATTTT	CAWTEGFTDTQYF
TRBV19	TRBJ2-7	14	-	-	TGTGCCAGTAGTATACCTGGACAGACCTACGAGCAGTACTTC	CASSIPGQTYEQYF
TRBV9	TRBJ2-3	17	-	-	TGTGCCAGCAGCGTAGCTAAGCATCTCGATGGCACAGATACGCAGTATTTT	CASSVAKHLDGTDTQYF
TRBV19	TRBJ1-5	13	-	-	TGTGCCAGTAGTAATCAGCCCAATCAGCCCCAGCATTTT	CASSNQPNQPQHF
TRBV9	TRBJ1-2	14	-	-	TGTGCCAGCAGCTCGTCCGGGACGGTGATATTCTACACCTTC	CASSSSGTVIFYTF
TRBV28	TRBJ2-7	16	-	-	TGTGCCAGCAGTCCGTGGACGGGGAAAAGCTCCTACGAGCAGTACTTC	CASSPWTGKSSYEQYF
TRBV7-2	TRBJ2-3	15	TRBD2	-	TGTGCCAGCACCATCCTAGCGGGAGTAACAGATACGCAGTATTTT	CASTILAGVTDTQYF
TRBV28	TRBJ1-2	13	-	-	TGTGCCAGCACTTTGCTCGGTCAGGATGGCTACACCTTC	CASTLLGQDGYTF
TRBV6-1	TRBJ1-1	13	-	-	TGTGCCAGCAGCCAACAGAGAGCCACTGAAGCTTTCTTT	CASSQQRATEAFF
TRBV6-6	TRBJ1-4	14	-	-	TGTGCCAGCAGGCGAGGAGCAACTAATGAAAAACTGTTTTTT	CASRRGATNEKLFF
TRBV7-9	TRBJ1-1	15	TRBD1	-	TGTGCCAGCAGCCCCCAACAGGGGTTCAACACTGAAGCTTTCTTT	CASSPQQGFNTEAFF
TRBV5-1	TRBJ2-3	14	-	few	TGCGCCAGCAGCTTCGACGGGGACACAGATACGCAGTATTTT	CASSFDGDTDTQYF
TRBV13	TRBJ2-1	12	-	-	TGTGCCAGCAGCAGATGGTACAATGAGCAGTTCTTC	CASSRWYNEQFF
TRBV27	TRBJ2-1	16	TRBD1	once	TGTGCCAGCAGTGCCGGACAGGGGGAGAACTACAATGAGCAGTTCTTC	CASSAGQGENYNEQFF
TRBV11-2	TRBJ1-5	15	-	-	TGTGCCAGCAGCTTAGGGCAGACTAGCAATCAGCCCCAGCATTTT	CASSLGQTSNQPQHF
TRBV2	TRBJ2-1	14	-	-	TGTGCCAGCAGTGAAACATCGACGGGCAATGAGCAGTTCTTC	CASSETSTGNEQFF
TRBV6-5	TRBJ2-6	15	-	-	TGTGCCAGCAGTTACAGGAGGGCCCCACGAGACGTCCTGACTTTC	CASSYRRAPRDVLTF
TRBV27	TRBJ2-2	14	-	-	TGTGCCAGCAGTTTACAATTGAACACCGGGGAGCTGTTTTTT	CASSLQLNTGELFF
TRBV9	TRBJ1-2	15	TRBD1	-	TGTGCCAGCAGCCCCGGACAGGGGACAGGCTATGGCTACACCTTC	CASSPGQGTGYGYTF
TRBV7-9	TRBJ1-1	14	-	-	TGTGCCAGCAGCCGGACAGAACGAAACACTGAAGCTTTCTTT	CASSRTERNTEAFF
TRBV4-1	TRBJ2-7	19	TRBD1	few	TGCGCCAGCAGCCCGACCGACAGGGGGCGAAGCGGGGGAGGAGGACAGCAGTACTTC	CASSPTDRGRSGGGGQQYF
TRBV9	TRBJ2-1	17	-	-	TGTGCCAGCAGCTTCGAAGCGACAGCCAGCTCCTACAATGAGCAGTTCTTC	CASSFEATASSYNEQFF
TRBV9	TRBJ2-6	16	TRBD1	-	TGTGCCAGCAGCCCTTACAGGGGCTCTGGGGCCAACGTCCTGACTTTC	CASSPYRGSGANVLTF
TRBV27	TRBJ2-7	14	-	-	TGTGCCAGCAGTTTGGTAGCCTCCTCCTACGAGCAGTACTTC	CASSLVASSYEQYF
TRBV18	TRBJ1-2	15	TRBD1	once	TGTGCCAGCTCACCCTCGGACAGGGGACCGGATGGCTACACCTTC	CASSPSDRGPDGYTF
TRBV9	TRBJ2-7	15	TRBD1	-	TGTGCCAGCAGCATCTCCCCGGGACAGGGGTACGAGCAGTACTTC	CASSISPGQGYEQYF
TRBV19	TRBJ1-5	14	TRBD1	-	TGTGCCAGTACCCCGGGACAGACTAATCAGCCCCAGCATTTT	CASTPGQTNQPQHF
TRBV6-1	TRBJ2-3	14	-	-	TGTGCCAGCAGTGAAGGTCTGGCCCTGGTTGGGCAGTATTTT	CASSEGLALVGQYF
TRBV2	TRBJ2-7	15	-	-	TGTGCCAGCAGTGAGAGTAACGGCACCCCCTACGAGCAGTACTTC	CASSESNGTPYEQYF
TRBV11-1	TRBJ2-7	14	-	-	TGTGCCAGCAGCCCATTTGGGGGGTCGAGGGAGCAGTACTTC	CASSPFGGSREQYF
TRBV19	TRBJ2-4	15	TRBD2	few	TGTGCCAGTAGCTATCCCGCTAGCGGCAAAAACATTCAGTACTTC	CASSYPASGKNIQYF